A single sample gave rise to the 31 T cell receptor beta chains below, sequenced in a study of T cells in Graves' hyperthyroidism and ophthalmopathy. Regions amplified from RNA transcripts were the TCR beta CDR3 regions. HTBI primers were used for first-round RT-PCR of the TCR CDR3. TCRdb reanalysed the multiplex PCR reads using MiXCR and keeps one entry per CDR3 protein. This table has some 770,000 distinct CDR3 sequences, about a sixth appearing once. Material for sequencing was blood. These TCRs come from a man aged 18 to 29 with Graves' hyperthyroidism.

This clonotype was found many times. The chain is built from TRBV18 and TRBJ1-1; 9 positions match TRBD1. With V trimmed by 3 bases and J by 6 bases, 5 bases remained unmatched. CDR3 length: 14 amino acids. The V gene's germline CDR1 is KGHSH and CDR2 LQKENI. CDR3 in DNA: TGTGCCAGCTCACCCTTGGGACAGGGACCTGAAGCTTTCTTT. Encoded protein: CASSPLGQGPEAFF.

The rearrangement uses TRBV7-2 and TRBJ2-7; D gene unclear. CDR1 is SGHTA, CDR2 FQGNSA, per germline. This CDR3 comprises 13 residues. V shed 6 bases and J shed 2 bases, with 11 bases lying between them. CDR3 sequence (DNA): TGTGCCAGCAGTTTTACCAGGACCTACGAGCAGTACTTC. This codes for CASSFTRTYEQYF.

The chain recombines TRBV3-1 with TRBJ1-2; 10 bases align to TRBD1. This CDR3 comprises 14 residues. J lost 5 bases, V lost 4 bases, and 4 bases had no gene match. The germline gives CDR1 LGHDT, CDR2 YNNKEL (reference sequence). The CDR3 loop reads CASSPGTGAYGYTF. Written as DNA, the CDR3 is TGTGCCAGCAGCCCGGGGACAGGGGCGTATGGCTACACCTTC.

V and J are TRBV4-1 and TRBJ1-6, with D perhaps matching TRBD1 (6 bases). Trimming took 0 bases from V and 12 from J, leaving 12 bases between them. The CDR3 loop spans 14 amino acids. Germline loops: CDR1 MGHRA, CDR2 YSYEKL. The CDR3 nucleotides read TGCGCCAGCAGCCAAGAACGCAGGGGTGTACCCCTCCACTTT. Amino acids: CASSQERRGVPLHF.

This clonotype showed up many times. The rearrangement links TRBV12-5 to TRBJ2-5; 8 bases align to TRBD1. Germline lookup yields CDR1 LGHNT and CDR2 FRNRAP. CDR3 length: 15 residues. Losses at the gene ends were 1 base for V and 5 bases for J; bases not matched to a gene: 6. CDR3: CASGLGPDRDETQYF. CDR3 sequence (DNA): TGTGCTAGTGGTTTGGGGCCGGACAGGGATGAGACCCAGTACTTC.

This clonotype has more than one count but fewer than ten. J is TRBJ2-7 and V is TRBV20-1; 7 bases map to TRBD2. The junction had 5 bases not matched to a gene; V was cut back by 2 bases and J by 4 bases. Germline loops: CDR1 DFQATT, CDR2 SNEGSKA (reference sequence). The CDR3 covers 13 residues. CDR3 sequence reads: CSARSAGAYEQYF. The CDR3 DNA reads as TGCAGTGCTAGATCGGCGGGAGCTTACGAGCAGTACTTC.

The CDR3 coding sequence is TGTGCCAGCAGCGCCGGGACAGGGATCTACGAGCAGTACTTC. It is translated as CASSAGTGIYEQYF. The J gene is TRBJ2-7, the V gene TRBV9; 9 bases line up with TRBD1. CDR3 length: 14 amino acids. The V and J ends lost 3 bases and 3 bases, in that order; junction bases with no gene match: 4. The germline V gene encodes CDR1 SGDLS and CDR2 YYNGEE.

The V and J genes are TRBV28 and TRBJ2-1; 8 nucleotides align to TRBD2. CDR3 length: 17 residues. Per germline, CDR1 MDHEN and CDR2 SYDVKM. The V and J ends lost 3 bases and 0 bases, in that order; junction bases with no gene match: 7. In DNA, the CDR3 is TGTGCCAGCAGTTTGAGCGGGAGAGTAAGCTCCTACAATGAGCAGTTCTTC. As protein: CASSLSGRVSSYNEQFF.

This clonotype has ten or more counts. The chain employs TRBV28 and TRBJ2-1; 12 bases are shared with TRBD2. Germline V CDR1 and CDR2: MDHEN, SYDVKM. The CDR3 contains 15 residues. The J segment lost 10 bases and the V segment lost 1 base, leaving 5 bases of the junction unmatched. The CDR3 DNA reads TGTGCCAGCAGTTTATCCGGGCTAGCGGGAGGGGAGCAGTTCTTC. Encoded protein: CASSLSGLAGGEQFF.

Many counts were recorded for this clonotype. This chain uses TRBV18 with TRBJ2-1; unclear D gene. Trimming took 5 bases from V and 8 from J, leaving 10 bases between them. The CDR3 runs 12 residues. Germline V gene sequence: CDR1 KGHSH, CDR2 LQKENI. As DNA, the CDR3 is TGTGCCAGCTCATTCCGGGTCGATGAGCAGTTCTTC. It yields the protein CASSFRVDEQFF.

This clonotype was detected a few times. The rearrangement joins TRBV9 to TRBJ2-7; D possibly corresponds to TRBD2 (6 bases). With 0 bases removed from V and 5 bases from J, the gap between germline ends came to 15 bases. Per the germline V gene, CDR1 is SGDLS and CDR2 is YYNGEE. The CDR3 contains 15 residues. CDR3 sequence: CASSVGSGGFHEQYF. The CDR3 DNA is TGTGCCAGCAGCGTAGGGAGTGGGGGGTTCCACGAGCAGTACTTC.

The table lists this clonotype with a few counts. V usage is TRBV19 and J usage is TRBJ1-6, with D tentatively TRBD1 (5 bases). The CDR3 is 14 residues long. The V end was cut by 6 bases, the J end by 7 bases, with 13 bases between. Per germline, CDR1 LNHDA and CDR2 SQIVND (reference sequence). The chain's CDR3 is CASRDKWTNSPLHF. In nucleotides, the CDR3 is TGTGCCAGTAGGGATAAGTGGACAAATTCACCCCTCCACTTT.

A few counts support this clonotype. This clone may be a read error of a much larger clone one base away. V usage is TRBV6-1 and J usage is TRBJ1-5; D may be TRBD1 (5 bases). Germline V gene sequence: CDR1 MNHNS, CDR2 SASEGT. CDR3 length: 15 residues. Between the trimmed V and J ends, which lost 5 bases and 3 bases, there was a span of 14 bases. CDR3 in amino acids: CASSTETVNNQPQHF. As DNA, the CDR3 is TGTGCCAGCAGTACCGAGACAGTTAACAATCAGCCCCAGCATTTT.

The rearrangement joins TRBV7-9 to TRBJ2-2; 9 bases fit TRBD1. The length of the CDR3 is 16 residues. The junction had 9 bases not matched to a gene; V was cut back by 5 bases and J by 5 bases. CDR1 and CDR2 from the germline V gene are SEHNR and FQNEAQ (reference sequence). This CDR3 reads CASSRGTGIMTGELFF. The CDR3 DNA reads TGTGCCAGCAGCCGGGGGACAGGGATAATGACCGGGGAGCTGTTTTTT.

The V and J genes are TRBV6-2 or TRBV6-3 and TRBJ2-1, with D perhaps matching TRBD1 (6 bases). In germline, CDR1 is MNHEY, CDR2 SVGEGT. Trimming shortened V by 2 bases and J by 0 bases, and 14 bases separated the two germline ends. The CDR3 length is 17 residues. CDR3 nucleotide sequence: TGTGCCAGCAGTTACCTCCCCCAGGGGTTCTCCTACAATGAGCAGTTCTTC. This gives the protein CASSYLPQGFSYNEQFF.

V is TRBV11-2 and J is TRBJ2-2; D gene unclear. V lost 2 bases to trimming and J lost 1 base, with 8 bases between them. CDR3 length equals 15 residues. CDR1 SGHAT and CDR2 FQNNGV come from the germline V gene. This CDR3 reads CASSLIRKNTGELFF. The CDR3 nucleotides are TGTGCCAGCAGCTTAATACGGAAGAACACCGGGGAGCTGTTTTTT.

As for this clonotype: A read error is possible here, since a much larger clone lies one base away. This sequence joins TRBV3-1 and TRBJ1-5, with no clear D. Germline CDR1 LGHDT, CDR2 YNNKEL (reference sequence). This CDR3 is 13 amino acids long. CDR3: CASGHGPHQPQHF. The CDR3 nucleotides are TGTGCCAGCGGCCACGGGCCTCATCAGCCCCAGCATTTT.

The sample holds a few counts of this clonotype. The chain uses TRBV19 and TRBJ2-1, with D perhaps matching TRBD2 (6 bases). The CDR3 runs 14 residues. Trimming removed 2 bases at V and 7 bases at J, with 12 bases between. Germline CDR1 and CDR2: LNHDA and SQIVND (reference sequence). In nucleotides, the CDR3 is TGTGCCAGTAGTATAAGCGGGTATGGGAATGAGCAGTTCTTC. Translated, it gives CASSISGYGNEQFF.

This clonotype was recorded at least ten times. This rearrangement joins TRBV7-3 to TRBJ2-3; TRBD2 agrees at 7 bases. CDR1 SGHTA and CDR2 FQGTGA come from the germline V gene. CDR3 size: 16 residues. V shed 2 bases, J shed 2 bases, and the junction held 7 bases outside the gene matches. The CDR3 sequence: CASSLHGRANTDTQYF. In nucleotides, the CDR3 is TGTGCCAGCAGCTTACATGGGAGGGCCAACACAGATACGCAGTATTTT.

This clonotype was seen repeatedly, ten times or more. This chain links TRBV6-2 or TRBV6-3 with TRBJ2-7; D call uncertain. This CDR3 has 11 amino acids. Germline values: CDR1 MNHEY, CDR2 SVGEGT. Deletions cut 8 bases from V and 1 base from J, with 6 bases between. This chain's CDR3 is CASGSSYEQYF. The CDR3, as DNA: TGTGCCAGCGGCTCTTCCTACGAGCAGTACTTC.

This clonotype was found many times. The rearrangement joins TRBV2 to TRBJ2-1; TRBD2 matches 8 bases. With V trimmed by 7 bases and J by 4 bases, 9 bases remained unmatched. Germline V gene data show CDR1 as SNHLY and CDR2 as FYNNEI. The CDR3 loop spans 15 amino acids. The CDR3, as DNA: TGTGCCAGCACTCTCGGACTAGCTCAATACAATGAGCAGTTCTTC. This sequence encodes CASTLGLAQYNEQFF.

This clonotype was seen at least ten times. This chain uses TRBV7-8 with TRBJ2-3; possible D gene TRBD2, 6 bases. The CDR3 runs to 15 residues. V shed 2 bases and J shed 2 bases, with 11 bases lying between them. CDR1 and CDR2 from the germline V gene are SGHVS and FQNEAQ. The CDR3 DNA reads TGTGCCAGCAGCTTACGGCGCGGGGACACAGATACGCAGTATTTT. Protein product: CASSLRRGDTDTQYF. Based on the CDR3 plus reference TRBV7-8 and TRBJ2-3, the full variable domain is GAGVSQSPRYKVAKRGQDVALRCDPISGHVSLFWYQQALGQGPEFLTYFQNEAQLDKSGLPSDRFFAERPEGSVSTLKIQRTQQEDSAVYLCASSLRRGDTDTQYFGPGTRLTVL.

This clonotype was found many times. The rearrangement links TRBV7-2 to TRBJ2-5; 10 bases agree with TRBD2. Germline lookup yields CDR1 SGHTA and CDR2 FQGNSA. The CDR3 loop spans 16 amino acids. V lost 2 bases and J lost 7; bases outside the gene matches: 10. The CDR3 loop reads CASSLLSGGGPGTQYF. CDR3 sequence (DNA): TGTGCCAGCAGCTTACTAAGCGGGGGGGGTCCAGGGACCCAGTACTTC.

There are many counts of this clonotype. This chain uses TRBV28 with TRBJ2-4; TRBD2 matches at 16 bases. Germline V gene data show CDR1 as MDHEN and CDR2 as SYDVKM. The CDR3 sequence is 17 residues long. J was trimmed by 8 bases and V by 1 base; bases with no gene match: 5. CDR3: CASSLSPGLAGGYIQYF. In DNA, the CDR3 is TGTGCCAGCAGTTTATCCCCGGGACTAGCGGGAGGGTACATTCAGTACTTC. Full variable domain (missing parts from reference TRBV28 and TRBJ2-4): DVKVTQSSRYLVKRTGEKVFLECVQDMDHENMFWYRQDPGLGLRLIYFSYDVKMKEKGDIPEGYSVSREKKERFSLILESASTNQTSMYLCASSLSPGLAGGYIQYFGAGTRLSVL.

This clonotype showed up just a few times. The chain couples TRBV6-6 to TRBJ2-7; D might be TRBD2 (6 bases). The CDR3 loop spans 15 amino acids. Per germline, CDR1 MNHNY and CDR2 SVGAGI (reference sequence). V lost 0 bases and J 4 bases, leaving 13 bases between the germline ends. CDR3 in amino acids: CASSYSEVGGYEQYF. The CDR3 bases are TGTGCCAGCAGTTACTCTGAGGTGGGGGGATACGAGCAGTACTTC.

The chain combines TRBV5-1 with TRBJ2-2; 11 bases align to TRBD2. V gave up 0 bases and J gave up 5 bases; unmatched junction bases: 6. The germline CDR1 and CDR2 sequences are SGHRS and YFSETQ. The CDR3 sequence is 17 residues long. CDR3 sequence reads: CASSLELAGAGTGELFF. For the CDR3, the DNA is TGCGCCAGCAGCTTGGAACTAGCGGGAGCGGGGACCGGGGAGCTGTTTTTT.

This clonotype appeared many times. The chain links TRBV18 to TRBJ1-1; D remains unclear. The CDR3 totals 13 residues. CDR1 is KGHSH and CDR2 is LQKENI in the germline V gene. With 1 base removed from V and 1 base from J, the gap between germline ends came to 4 bases. CDR3 region: CASSPRWNTEAFF. The CDR3 coding sequence is TGTGCCAGCTCACCACGGTGGAACACTGAAGCTTTCTTT.

This clonotype was seen many times. CDR3: CASSSGLAEAEQFF. The CDR3 coding sequence is TGTGCCAGCAGCTCGGGACTAGCGGAGGCTGAGCAGTTCTTC. V and J are TRBV7-3 and TRBJ2-1; 11 bases are a match to TRBD2. The length of the CDR3 is 14 residues. Losses at the gene ends were 4 bases for V and 9 bases for J; bases not matched to a gene: 5. CDR1 is SGHTA and CDR2 is FQGTGA in the germline V gene.

This clonotype has just a few counts. This chain links TRBV9 with TRBJ2-1; 10 nucleotides line up with TRBD2. Per germline, CDR1 SGDLS and CDR2 YYNGEE. This CDR3 contains 16 residues. V was pared by 0 bases and J by 5 bases, with 5 bases of the junction left unmatched. CDR3 protein: CASSVALAGEDNEQFF. In DNA, the CDR3 is TGTGCCAGCAGCGTAGCCCTAGCGGGAGAGGACAATGAGCAGTTCTTC.

This clonotype was picked up many times. CDR3 in amino acids: CASSRTRWETQYF. The CDR3 nucleotides read TGTGCCAGCAGTCGGACTAGGTGGGAGACCCAGTACTTC. The V and J genes are TRBV12-3 or TRBV12-4 and TRBJ2-5; 7 bases are a match to TRBD2. The CDR3 extends over 13 amino acids. After removal of 5 bases from V and 5 bases from J, the junction contained 5 bases not matched to a gene.

CDR3 coding DNA: TGTGCCAGCAGCTTAAAACTAGTTGGAGCTGAGCAGTTCTTC. Translation gives CASSLKLVGAEQFF. The rearrangement links TRBV7-2 to TRBJ2-1, with D possibly TRBD2 on 5 matching bases. In germline, CDR1 is SGHTA, CDR2 FQGNSA. This CDR3 has 14 amino acids. Trimming shortened V by 2 bases and J by 9 bases, and 14 bases separated the two germline ends. Complete variable domain (other parts from reference TRBV7-2 and TRBJ2-1): GAGVSQSPSNKVTEKGKDVELRCDPISGHTALYWYRQSLGQGLEFLIYFQGNSAPDKSGLPSDRFSAERTGGSVSTLTIQRTQQEDSAVYLCASSLKLVGAEQFFGPGTRLTVL.